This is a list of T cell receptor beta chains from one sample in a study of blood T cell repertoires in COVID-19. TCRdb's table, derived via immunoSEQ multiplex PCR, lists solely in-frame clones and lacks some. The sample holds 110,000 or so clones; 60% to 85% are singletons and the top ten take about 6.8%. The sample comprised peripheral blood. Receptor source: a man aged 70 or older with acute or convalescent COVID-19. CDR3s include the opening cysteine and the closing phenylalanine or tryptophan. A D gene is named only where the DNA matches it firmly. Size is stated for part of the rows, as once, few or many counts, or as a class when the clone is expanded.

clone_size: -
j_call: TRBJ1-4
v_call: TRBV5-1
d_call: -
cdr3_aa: CASSLGQGSEKLFF
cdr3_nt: TGCGCCAGCAGCTTGGGCCAGGGGAGTGAAAAACTGTTTTTT

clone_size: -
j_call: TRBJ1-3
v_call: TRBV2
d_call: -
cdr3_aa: CASTGFLETIYF
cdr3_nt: TGTGCCAGCACAGGCTTCCTTGAAACCATATATTTT

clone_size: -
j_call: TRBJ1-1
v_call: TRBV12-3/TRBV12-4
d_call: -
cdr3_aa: CASRSGLTEAFF
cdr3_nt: TGTGCCAGCAGGTCAGGATTGACTGAAGCTTTCTTT

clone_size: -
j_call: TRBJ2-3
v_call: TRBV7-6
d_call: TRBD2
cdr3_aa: CASSLAGLAGGSTDTQYF
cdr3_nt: TGTGCCAGCAGCTTAGCGGGACTAGCGGGAGGAAGCACAGATACGCAGTATTTT

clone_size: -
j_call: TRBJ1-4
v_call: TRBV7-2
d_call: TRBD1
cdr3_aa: CASSLAAGGVPNEKLFF
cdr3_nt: TGTGCCAGCAGCTTAGCAGCAGGGGGCGTGCCTAATGAAAAACTGTTTTTT

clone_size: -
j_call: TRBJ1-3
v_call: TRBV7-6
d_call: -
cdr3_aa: CASSPGQQSSGNTIYF
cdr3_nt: TGTGCCAGCAGCCCCGGACAGCAAAGCTCTGGAAACACCATATATTTT

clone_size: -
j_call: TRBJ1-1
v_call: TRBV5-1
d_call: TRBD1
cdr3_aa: CASSKGQENTEAFF
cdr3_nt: TGCGCCAGCAGCAAGGGACAGGAGAACACTGAAGCTTTCTTT

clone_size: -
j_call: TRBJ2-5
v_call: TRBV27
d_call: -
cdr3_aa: CASSSLYQETQYF
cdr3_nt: TGTGCCAGCAGTTCTCTGTACCAAGAGACCCAGTACTTC

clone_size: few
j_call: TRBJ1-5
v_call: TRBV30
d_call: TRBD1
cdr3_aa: CAWNSGTGGFNQPQHF
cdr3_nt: TGTGCCTGGAACTCGGGGACAGGGGGGTTCAATCAGCCCCAGCATTTT

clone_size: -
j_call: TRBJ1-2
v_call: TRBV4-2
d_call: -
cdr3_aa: CASSQTMGQLLYGYTF
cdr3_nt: TGTGCCAGCAGCCAAACTATGGGGCAGCTACTTTATGGCTACACCTTC

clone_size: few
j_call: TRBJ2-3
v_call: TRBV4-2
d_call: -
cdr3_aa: CASSQDLRGTDTQYF
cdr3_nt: TGTGCCAGCAGCCAAGATTTGAGGGGCACAGATACGCAGTATTTT

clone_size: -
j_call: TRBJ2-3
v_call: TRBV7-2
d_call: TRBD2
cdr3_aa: CASSFSRLASTDTQYF
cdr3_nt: TGTGCCAGCAGCTTTAGTAGACTAGCGAGCACAGATACGCAGTATTTT

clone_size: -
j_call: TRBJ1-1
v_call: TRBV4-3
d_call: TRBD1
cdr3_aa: CASSQTGANTEAFF
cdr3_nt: TGCGCCAGCAGCCAAACAGGGGCTAACACTGAAGCTTTCTTT

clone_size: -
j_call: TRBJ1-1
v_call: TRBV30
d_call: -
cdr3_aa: CAWMGPGLFGNTEAFF
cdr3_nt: TGTGCCTGGATGGGTCCAGGGTTATTTGGGAACACTGAAGCTTTCTTT

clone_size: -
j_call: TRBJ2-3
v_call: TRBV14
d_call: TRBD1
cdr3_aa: CASSQGPDRAFTDTQYF
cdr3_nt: TGTGCCAGCAGCCAAGGGCCGGACAGGGCATTCACAGATACGCAGTATTTT

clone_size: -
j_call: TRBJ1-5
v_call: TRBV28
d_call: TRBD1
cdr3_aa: CASRPLTGGGQPQHF
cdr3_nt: TGTGCCAGCAGGCCTCTAACAGGGGGCGGTCAGCCCCAGCATTTT

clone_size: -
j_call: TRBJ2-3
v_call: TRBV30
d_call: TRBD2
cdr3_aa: CAWSVGLAGLENTQYF
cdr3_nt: TGTGCCTGGAGTGTCGGGCTAGCGGGATTGGAAAATACGCAGTATTTT